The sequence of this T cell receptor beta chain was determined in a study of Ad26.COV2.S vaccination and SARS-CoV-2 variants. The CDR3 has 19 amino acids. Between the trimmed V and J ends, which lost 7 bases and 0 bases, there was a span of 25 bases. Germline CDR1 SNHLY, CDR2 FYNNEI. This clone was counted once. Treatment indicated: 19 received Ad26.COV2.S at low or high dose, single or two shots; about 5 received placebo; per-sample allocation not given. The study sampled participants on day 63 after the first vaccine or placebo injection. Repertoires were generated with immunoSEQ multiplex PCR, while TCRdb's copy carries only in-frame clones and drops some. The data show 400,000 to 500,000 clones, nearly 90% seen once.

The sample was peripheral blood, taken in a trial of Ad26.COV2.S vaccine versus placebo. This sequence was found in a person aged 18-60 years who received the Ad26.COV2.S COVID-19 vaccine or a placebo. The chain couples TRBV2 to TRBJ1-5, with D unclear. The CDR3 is CASNRGGPVGPYSNQPQHF. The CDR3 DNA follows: TGTGCCAGCAACCGAGGAGGACCGGTGGGTCCATATAGCAATCAGCCCCAGCATTTT.